This T cell receptor (beta chain) was found in a study of blood T cells in healthy people across ages. Overall study results and limits: Unsorted PBMC material precluded a definitive naive versus antigen-experienced comparison.

The authors ran a second PCR of roughly 6 to 12 cycles using a sample-barcoded 5' primer and a J-beta primer mix. From the 5' RACE reads, TCRdb called clonotypes with MiXCR, one entry per CDR3 protein. The data contain about 1.4 million distinct CDR3 sequences, 59% of them singletons. Germline loops: CDR1 MDHEN, CDR2 SYDVKM. CDR3 length: 19 amino acids. The junction had 14 bases not matched to a gene; V was cut back by 7 bases and J by 2 bases. Remarks on this clonotype: As yet, its antigen is unknown.

The source material was blood. J is TRBJ2-5 and V is TRBV28, with TRBD2 matching 15 bases. The source of this sequence is a young man in good health. The CDR3 nucleotides read TGTGCCAGCACCAAGGCCGGGACTAGCGGGAGGAGGGGACAAGAGACCCAGTACTTC. Translation: CASTKAGTSGRRGQETQYF. Based on the CDR3 plus reference TRBV28 and TRBJ2-5, the full variable domain is DVKVTQSSRYLVKRTGEKVFLECVQDMDHENMFWYRQDPGLGLRLIYFSYDVKMKEKGDIPEGYSVSREKKERFSLILESASTNQTSMYLCASTKAGTSGRRGQETQYFGPGTRLLVL.